The following is a T cell receptor beta chain sequence with its context. This sample was included in a study of blood T cell repertoires in COVID-19. On the study more broadly: Spain, Italy and the United States supplied samples that represented acute and convalescent COVID-19.

Recruits, aged roughly 18 to 89 years, lived in 25 or so US areas. Allocation to cohorts depended on clinical history reported by the participants. The repertoire was sequenced with immunoSEQ multiplex PCR; TCRdb's copy has only in-frame clones and lacks some. The data show some 400,000 clones, just over 90% seen once. Germline V lookup: CDR1 GTSNPN, CDR2 SVGIG (reference sequence). The CDR3 is 13 residues long. V lost 8 bases and J lost 3; bases outside the gene matches: 6. The chain uses TRBV30 and TRBJ1-4; 7 bases map to TRBD1. The sequence was collected from a woman between 40 and 55 years old who had been exposed to COVID-19. The sequenced material came from PBMCs or T cells enriched from blood (not recorded which). CDR3 DNA sequence: TGTGCCAGGGACAGCCGATCTAATGAAAAACTGTTTTTT. It codes for CARDSRSNEKLFF. Drawing the rest from reference TRBV30 and TRBJ1-4, the complete variable domain is SQTIHQWPATLVQPVGSPLSLECTVEGTSNPNLYWYRQAAGRGLQLLFYSVGIGQISSEVPQNLSASRPQDRQFILSSKKLLLSDSGFYLCARDSRSNEKLFFGSGTQLSVL.